What follows describes a single T cell receptor beta chain. Its antigen is as yet unknown. Each CDR3 protein is one row after TCRdb ran MiXCR on the 5' RACE reads. This sample yields around 200,000 distinct CDR3 sequences, of which approximately 10% are seen a single time; approximately 3% belongs to the top ten. The CDR3 loop spans 15 amino acids. V was pared by 0 bases and J by 4 bases, with 13 bases between. Germline lookup yields CDR1 SGHRS and CDR2 YFSETQ. The sample comes from a study of T-cell memory formation after mild COVID-19. For the study at large: Among the donors, TCR clusters were largely specific to each donor. Broader study findings: The main location of contracting CD4+ clones was CM and EM, and that of contracting CD8+ clones was EMRA. Clones contracting day 15 to 85 were balanced CD4/CD8; later expanders leaned CD4+. Second-wave clones peaking on day 37 lacked confirmed SARS-CoV-2 specificity.

This chain connects TRBV5-1 to TRBJ1-1, with TRBD1 as a possible D gene (5 bases). Specimen: PBMCs or a T cell subset sorted from them (not recorded which). The receptor was derived from a man aged 18 to 35 who had mild COVID-19 (a few samples of this study predate the infection). Cell type and time point are not known. DNA for the CDR3: TGCGCCAGCAGCTTGGGGTGGGGCGAGGTCACTGAAGCTTTCTTT. It encodes CASSLGWGEVTEAFF.